The rows below give T cell receptor beta chains drawn from one sample of a study of regulatory T cells in long-lasting Graves disease. Using its own MiXCR run on the multiplex PCR reads, TCRdb lists one record per CDR3 protein. The sample consists of 390,000 or so distinct CDR3 sequences, about an eighth of them appearing once. These data also formed part of another study, on T cells in Graves' hyperthyroidism and ophthalmopathy.

The sequencing used peripheral blood mononuclear cells (PBMCs), collected at new diagnosis, from a patient treated with antithyroid drugs. These receptors were collected from a woman aged 18-30 years with Graves disease. The CDR3 runs from the conserved cysteine through the conserved F or W. The D gene is left open where the match is weak. Expanded clones are given a class, and other clones once, few, many or no size at all.

D gene	V gene	clone size	J gene	CDR3 length	CDR3 DNA	CDR3 protein
NA	TRBV7-8	many	TRBJ1-1	15	TGTGCCAGCAGCTTAAACGGAAGAGCGAACACTGAAGCTTTCTTT	CASSLNGRANTEAFF
NA	TRBV27	many	TRBJ2-4	14	TGTGCCAGCAACTATTCGCCTACAGGGCTTCCGCAGTACTTC	CASNYSPTGLPQYF
NA	TRBV4-1	many	TRBJ1-6	16	TGCGCCAGCAGCCTACTCTCCGTGGTTAGCAGTTCACCCCTCCACTTT	CASSLLSVVSSSPLHF
TRBD1	TRBV5-4	many	TRBJ1-1	13	TGTGCCAGCAGGCAACAGGGGGACACTGAAGCTTTCTTT	CASRQQGDTEAFF
NA	TRBV7-3	many	TRBJ1-1	13	TGTGCCAGCAGCCCCGGGCGAGACACTGAAGCTTTCTTT	CASSPGRDTEAFF
TRBD2	TRBV6-2/TRBV6-3	many	TRBJ2-3	12	TGTGCCAGCGGGAGCGGGAGGAGTACGCAGTATTTT	CASGSGRSTQYF
TRBD1	TRBV11-2	many	TRBJ1-2	14	TGTGCCAGCAGCTTAGCCGGACAGGGCTCTGGCTACACCTTC	CASSLAGQGSGYTF
TRBD1	TRBV3-1	NA	TRBJ2-7	15	TGTGCCAGCGCTTCCAGGGACAGCTTTTACTACGAGCAGTACTTC	CASASRDSFYYEQYF
NA	TRBV27	NA	TRBJ2-6	16	TGTGCCAGCAGTTGGGGCTCACCCTCTGGGGCCAACGTCCTGACTTTC	CASSWGSPSGANVLTF
TRBD1	TRBV7-9	many	TRBJ2-1	14	TGTGCCAGCAGCTGGACAGGGAATAGCAATGAGCAGTTCTTC	CASSWTGNSNEQFF
TRBD2	TRBV15	many	TRBJ2-1	16	TGTGCCACCAGCAGAGATGGGCTAGCGGAATACAATGAGCAGTTCTTC	CATSRDGLAEYNEQFF
TRBD2	TRBV2	many	TRBJ2-1	15	TGTGCCAGCAGTGAAATTGGCGGGAGCTACAATGAGCAGTTCTTC	CASSEIGGSYNEQFF
TRBD2	TRBV10-3	many	TRBJ2-7	14	TGTGCCATCAGTACTAGCGGGAGGAGGCCAGAGCAGTACTTC	CAISTSGRRPEQYF
NA	TRBV6-2/TRBV6-3	many	TRBJ2-4	15	TGTGCCAGCAGTAACTTGGACATAGCCAAAAACATTCAGTACTTC	CASSNLDIAKNIQYF
NA	TRBV4-1	NA	TRBJ2-1	16	TGCGCCAGCAGCCAACCGAGGCAGTTCTCCTACAATGAGCAGTTCTTC	CASSQPRQFSYNEQFF
NA	TRBV28	many	TRBJ1-4	14	TGTGCCAGCAGTTTCGTGGCTCCCCGGGAAAAACTGTTTTTT	CASSFVAPREKLFF
NA	TRBV6-1	many	TRBJ1-5	15	TGTGCCAGCAATCGGGGACTCTATAGCAATCAGCCCCAGCATTTT	CASNRGLYSNQPQHF
TRBD1	TRBV10-2	many	TRBJ1-6	15	TGTGCCAGCAGGCCGGGACAGGGCCTTAATTCACCCCTCCACTTT	CASRPGQGLNSPLHF
NA	TRBV11-1	many	TRBJ2-1	16	TGTGCCAGCAGCCCCGGACAGTTCTCCCTCGGCAATGAGCAGTTCTTC	CASSPGQFSLGNEQFF
NA	TRBV11-2	NA	TRBJ1-2	18	TGTGCCAGCAGCTTTAGTCGGCAGGACAGAAATTTTCTATATGGCTACACCTTC	CASSFSRQDRNFLYGYTF
TRBD2	TRBV2	many	TRBJ2-1	15	TGTGCCAGCAGGGATCGACCAGCGGGGGGGAATGAGCAGTTCTTC	CASRDRPAGGNEQFF
NA	TRBV6-2/TRBV6-3	many	TRBJ1-2	16	TGTGCCAGCAGTTACTCGGCGATGGTGGCGAACTATGGCTACACCTTC	CASSYSAMVANYGYTF
NA	TRBV3-2	many	TRBJ2-7	17	TGTGCCAGCAGCCAAGATTGGTCTAAACAGGGGGCCTACGAGCAGTACTTC	CASSQDWSKQGAYEQYF
TRBD2	TRBV9	few	TRBJ2-3	16	TGTGCCAGCAGCGCGAGACTAGCGGGGCATGGAGATACGCAGTATTTT	CASSARLAGHGDTQYF
TRBD2	TRBV11-2	many	TRBJ2-5	13	TGTGCCAGCAGGATACTAGCGGGACTGCCCCAGTACTTC	CASRILAGLPQYF
NA	TRBV7-3	many	TRBJ2-7	15	TGTGCCAGCAGCTTGGGGGAACCCATAAACTACGAGCAGTACTTC	CASSLGEPINYEQYF
NA	TRBV20-1	NA	TRBJ1-1	13	TGCAGTGCTAGTTTTCCTATGAACACTGAAGCTTTCTTT	CSASFPMNTEAFF
NA	TRBV11-2	many	TRBJ2-7	12	TGTGCCAGCAGCTTAGAGTACCCCGAGCAGTACTTC	CASSLEYPEQYF
TRBD1	TRBV7-2	many	TRBJ2-1	15	TGTGCCAGCAGCTCGACAGGGGGCGCGGGTAATGAGCAGTTCTTC	CASSSTGGAGNEQFF
NA	TRBV7-9	many	TRBJ2-5	16	TGTGCCAGCAGCTTAGTTACCCTGGTCTACCAAGAGACCCAGTACTTC	CASSLVTLVYQETQYF
TRBD2	TRBV6-1	few	TRBJ2-3	12	TGTGCCAGCAGCATCGCGGGGGGGAAGCAGTATTTT	CASSIAGGKQYF
NA	TRBV28	many	TRBJ2-7	16	TGTGCCAGCAGCCCTGCACCGGGACGGGCCTCCTACGAGCAGTACTTC	CASSPAPGRASYEQYF
NA	TRBV20-1	many	TRBJ2-1	20	TGCAGTGCTAGACCTGCCGGATGGCCTTCTCAGGGGGGTGCGATCGATGAGCAGTTCTTC	CSARPAGWPSQGGAIDEQFF
NA	TRBV3-1	many	TRBJ2-5	15	TGTGCCAGCAGCCAAGAGGGCGACAGACAAGAGACCCAGTACTTC	CASSQEGDRQETQYF
NA	TRBV19	many	TRBJ1-2	13	TGTGCCAGTAGTATCTCCAAAAACTATGGCTACACCTTC	CASSISKNYGYTF
TRBD2	TRBV27	few	TRBJ2-1	17	TGTGCCAGCAGTTCCCCGACTCTAGCGGGAACCCTGGGTGAGCAGTTCTTC	CASSSPTLAGTLGEQFF
NA	TRBV4-2	NA	TRBJ1-3	15	TGTGCCAGCAGCCAAGCAATCGGTTCTGGAAACACCATATATTTT	CASSQAIGSGNTIYF
NA	TRBV28	many	TRBJ2-5	15	TGTGCCAGCAGTTTATACAGGGGAGGAGAGGAGACCCAGTACTTC	CASSLYRGGEETQYF
NA	TRBV4-1	NA	TRBJ1-2	15	TGCGCCAGCAGCCACCGGACAGCCGTTAACTATGGCTACACCTTC	CASSHRTAVNYGYTF
NA	TRBV4-1	many	TRBJ1-5	16	TGCGCCAGCAGCCAAGGAGCTAGGAGTAGCAATCAGCCCCAGCATTTT	CASSQGARSSNQPQHF
NA	TRBV7-2	many	TRBJ2-5	13	NA	CASSWGGGASQDF
NA	TRBV29-1	many	TRBJ2-5	16	TGCAGCGTTGGAGTCACAACTTGGGGTCAGGGTGAGACCCAGTACTTC	CSVGVTTWGQGETQYF
TRBD1	TRBV13	NA	TRBJ2-7	15	TGTGCCAGCAGCCTCGGGACAGGGCTACCCTACGAGCAGTACTTC	CASSLGTGLPYEQYF
NA	TRBV7-9	many	TRBJ1-2	15	TGTGCCAGCAGCTTAAGTCCAGACTCGGCCTATGGCTACACCTTC	CASSLSPDSAYGYTF
NA	TRBV29-1	many	TRBJ1-1	11	TGCAGCGTTGAGTGGGGGTATGAAGCTTTCTTT	CSVEWGYEAFF